This TCR beta chain derives from a study of blood T cell repertoires in COVID-19. The Seattle patients joined while their infection was active and were tracked longitudinally afterward. J was trimmed by 3 bases and V by 4 bases; bases with no gene match: 8. Germline values: CDR1 SGHRS, CDR2 YFSETQ. The CDR3 sequence is 16 residues long. Measured with immunoSEQ multiplex PCR; TCRdb has only the in-frame clones, and not every one. Of 250,000 to 350,000 clones listed, 85% to 90% are singletons. The chain recombines TRBV5-1 with TRBJ2-5; TRBD1 matches at 11 bases. Sample: peripheral blood. The sequence was collected from a woman in her twenties or thirties with COVID-19, enrolled during active disease. The CDR3 region is CASSDPDRGLKETQYF. The CDR3 DNA reads TGCGCCAGCAGCGACCCGGACAGGGGGCTGAAAGAGACCCAGTACTTC. The entire variable domain, with the rest obtained from reference TRBV5-1 and TRBJ2-5, is as follows: KAGVTQTPRYLIKTRGQQVTLSCSPISGHRSVSWYQQTPGQGLQFLFEYFSETQRNKGNFPGRFSGRQFSNSRSEMNVSTLELGDSALYLCASSDPDRGLKETQYFGPGTRLLVL.